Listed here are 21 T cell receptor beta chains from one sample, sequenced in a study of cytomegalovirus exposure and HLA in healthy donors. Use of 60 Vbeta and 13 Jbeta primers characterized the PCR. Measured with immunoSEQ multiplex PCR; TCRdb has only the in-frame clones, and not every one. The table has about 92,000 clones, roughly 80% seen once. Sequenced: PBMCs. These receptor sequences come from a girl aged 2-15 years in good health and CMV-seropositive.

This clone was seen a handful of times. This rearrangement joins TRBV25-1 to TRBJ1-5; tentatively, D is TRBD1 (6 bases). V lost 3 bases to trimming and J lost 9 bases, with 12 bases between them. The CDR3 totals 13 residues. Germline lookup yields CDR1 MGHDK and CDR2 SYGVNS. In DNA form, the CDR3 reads TGTGCCAGCAGTGAGACAGGTGGGACGCCCCAGCATTTT. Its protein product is CASSETGGTPQHF.

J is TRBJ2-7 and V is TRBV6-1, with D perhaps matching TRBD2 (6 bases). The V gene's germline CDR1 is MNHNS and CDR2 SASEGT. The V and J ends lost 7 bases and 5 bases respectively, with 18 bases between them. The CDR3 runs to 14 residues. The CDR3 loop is CASTGNWGENEQYF. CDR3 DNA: TGTGCCAGCACCGGAAATTGGGGGGAGAACGAGCAGTACTTC.

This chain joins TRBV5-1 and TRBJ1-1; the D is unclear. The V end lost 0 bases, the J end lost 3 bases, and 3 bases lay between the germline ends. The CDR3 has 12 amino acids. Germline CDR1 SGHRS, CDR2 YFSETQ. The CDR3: CASSLGDTEAFF. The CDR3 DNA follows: TGCGCCAGCAGCTTGGGAGACACTGAAGCTTTCTTT.

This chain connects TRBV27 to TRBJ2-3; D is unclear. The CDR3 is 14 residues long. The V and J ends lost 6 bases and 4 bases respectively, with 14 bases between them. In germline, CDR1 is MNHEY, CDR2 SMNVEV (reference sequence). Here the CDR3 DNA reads TGTGCCAGCAGCCTGGAGCCCCGGGCAGATACGCAGTATTTT. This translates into CASSLEPRADTQYF.

The CDR3 bases are TGTGCGACGGGGTCTCTTGGAGAGACCCAGTACTTC. Residues: CATGSLGETQYF. The J gene is TRBJ2-5, the V gene TRBV7-8, with TRBD2 as a possible D gene (5 bases). The germline V gene has CDR1 SGHVS and CDR2 FQNEAQ. This CDR3 is built from 12 residues.

CDR3 nucleotide sequence: TGCGCCAGCAGCCTGTTTGGCGGACGGGGATTAGACTACGAGCAGTACTTC. Protein product: CASSLFGGRGLDYEQYF. This rearrangement joins TRBV5-1 to TRBJ2-7, with D tentatively TRBD2 (5 bases). Trimming took off 4 bases at V and 3 bases at J, with 23 bases between the two ends. Germline V gives CDR1 SGHRS, CDR2 YFSETQ. The CDR3 is 17 residues long.

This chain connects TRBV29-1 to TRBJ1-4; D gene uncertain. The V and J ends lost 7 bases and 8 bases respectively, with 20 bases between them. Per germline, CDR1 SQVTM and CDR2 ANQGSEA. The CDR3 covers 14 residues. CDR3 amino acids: CSALEAAGGEKLFF. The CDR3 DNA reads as TGCAGCGCCCTGGAGGCCGCGGGCGGGGAAAAACTGTTTTTT.

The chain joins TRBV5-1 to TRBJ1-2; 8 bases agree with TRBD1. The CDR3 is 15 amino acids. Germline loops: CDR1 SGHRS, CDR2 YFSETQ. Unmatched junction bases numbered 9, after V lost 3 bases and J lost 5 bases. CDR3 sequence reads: CASSWDRSGTYGYTF. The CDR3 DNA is TGCGCCAGCAGCTGGGACAGGTCGGGGACTTATGGCTACACCTTC.

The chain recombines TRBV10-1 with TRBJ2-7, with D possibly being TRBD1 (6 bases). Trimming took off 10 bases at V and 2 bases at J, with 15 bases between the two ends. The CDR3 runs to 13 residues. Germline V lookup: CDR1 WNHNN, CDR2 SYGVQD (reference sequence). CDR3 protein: CAINGTHPYEQYF. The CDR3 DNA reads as TGCGCCATCAACGGGACACACCCCTACGAGCAGTACTTC.

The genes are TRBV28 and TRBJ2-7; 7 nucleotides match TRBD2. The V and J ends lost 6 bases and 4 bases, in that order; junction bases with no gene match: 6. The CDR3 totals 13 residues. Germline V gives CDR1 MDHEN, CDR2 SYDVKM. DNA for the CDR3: TGTGCCAGCAGCCCCTTAGCGGGTTACGAGCAGTACTTC. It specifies CASSPLAGYEQYF.

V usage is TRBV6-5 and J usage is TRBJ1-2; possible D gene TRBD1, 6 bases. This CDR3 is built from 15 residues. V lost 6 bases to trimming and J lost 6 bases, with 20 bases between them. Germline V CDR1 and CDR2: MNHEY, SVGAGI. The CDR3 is CASSPAPGGGHGYTF. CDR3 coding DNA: TGTGCCAGCAGCCCCGCTCCGGGGGGCGGGCATGGCTACACCTTC.

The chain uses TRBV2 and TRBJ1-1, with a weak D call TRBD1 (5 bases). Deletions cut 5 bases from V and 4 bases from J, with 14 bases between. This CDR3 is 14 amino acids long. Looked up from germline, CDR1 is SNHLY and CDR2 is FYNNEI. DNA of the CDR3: TGTGCCAGCAGTCCCGGATGGGGGGGCACTGAAGCTTTCTTT. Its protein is CASSPGWGGTEAFF.

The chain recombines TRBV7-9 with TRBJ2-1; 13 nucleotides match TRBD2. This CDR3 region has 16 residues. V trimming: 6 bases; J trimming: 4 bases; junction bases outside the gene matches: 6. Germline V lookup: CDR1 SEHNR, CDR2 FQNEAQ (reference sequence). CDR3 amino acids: CASSRRLAGGYNEQFF. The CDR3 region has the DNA TGTGCCAGCAGTCGAAGACTAGCGGGAGGTTACAATGAGCAGTTCTTC.

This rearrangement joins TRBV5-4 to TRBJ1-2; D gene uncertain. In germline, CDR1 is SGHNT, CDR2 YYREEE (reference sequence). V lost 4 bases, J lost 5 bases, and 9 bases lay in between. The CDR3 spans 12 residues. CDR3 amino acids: CASSSREYGYTF. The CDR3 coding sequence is TGTGCCAGCAGCAGCCGCGAATATGGCTACACCTTC.

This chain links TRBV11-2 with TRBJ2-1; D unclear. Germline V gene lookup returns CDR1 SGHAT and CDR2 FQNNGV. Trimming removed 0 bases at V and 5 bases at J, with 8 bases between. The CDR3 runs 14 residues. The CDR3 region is CASSLDILNNEQFF. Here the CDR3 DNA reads TGTGCCAGCAGCTTAGATATCCTTAACAATGAGCAGTTCTTC.

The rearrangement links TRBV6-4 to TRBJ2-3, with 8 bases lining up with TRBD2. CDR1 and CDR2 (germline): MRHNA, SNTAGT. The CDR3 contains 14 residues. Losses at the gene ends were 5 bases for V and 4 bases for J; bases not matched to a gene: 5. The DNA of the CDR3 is TGTGCCAGCAGTCGAGCGGGGGCATCAGATACGCAGTATTTT. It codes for CASSRAGASDTQYF.

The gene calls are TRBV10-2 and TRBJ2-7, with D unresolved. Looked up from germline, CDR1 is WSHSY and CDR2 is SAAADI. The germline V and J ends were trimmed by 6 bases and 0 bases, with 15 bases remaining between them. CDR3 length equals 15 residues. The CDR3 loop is CASRDIRLSSYEQYF. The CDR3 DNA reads TGCGCCAGCAGAGACATCCGGCTGAGCTCCTACGAGCAGTACTTC.

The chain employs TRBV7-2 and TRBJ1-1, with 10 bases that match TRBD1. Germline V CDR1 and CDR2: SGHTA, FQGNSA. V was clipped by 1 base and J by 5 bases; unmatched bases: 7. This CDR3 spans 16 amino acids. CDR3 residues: CASSLGRGQGGTEAFF. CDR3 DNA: TGTGCCAGCAGCTTAGGCCGAGGACAGGGGGGAACTGAAGCTTTCTTT. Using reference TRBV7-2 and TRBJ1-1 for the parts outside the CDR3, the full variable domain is GAGVSQSPSNKVTEKGKDVELRCDPISGHTALYWYRQSLGQGLEFLIYFQGNSAPDKSGLPSDRFSAERTGGSVSTLTIQRTQQEDSAVYLCASSLGRGQGGTEAFFGQGTRLTVV.

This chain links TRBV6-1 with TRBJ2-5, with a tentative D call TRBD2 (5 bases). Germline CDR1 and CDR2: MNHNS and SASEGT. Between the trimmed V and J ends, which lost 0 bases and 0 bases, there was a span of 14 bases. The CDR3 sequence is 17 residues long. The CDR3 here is CASSEAWRAEYQETQYF. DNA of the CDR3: TGTGCCAGCAGTGAAGCATGGAGAGCGGAGTACCAAGAGACCCAGTACTTC.

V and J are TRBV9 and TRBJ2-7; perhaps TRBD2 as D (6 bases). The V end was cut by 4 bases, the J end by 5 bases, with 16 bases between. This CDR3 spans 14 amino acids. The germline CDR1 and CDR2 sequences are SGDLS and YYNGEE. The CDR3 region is CASSPSRGGNEQYF. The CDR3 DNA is TGTGCCAGCAGCCCTTCAAGGGGCGGGAACGAGCAGTACTTC.

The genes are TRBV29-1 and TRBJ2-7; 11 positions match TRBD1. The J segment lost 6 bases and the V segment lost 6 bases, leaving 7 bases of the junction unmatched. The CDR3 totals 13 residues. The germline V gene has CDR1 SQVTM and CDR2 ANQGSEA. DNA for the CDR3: TGCAGCGTAACCCGGACAGGGGGCGCCGAGCAGTACTTC. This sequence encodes CSVTRTGGAEQYF.